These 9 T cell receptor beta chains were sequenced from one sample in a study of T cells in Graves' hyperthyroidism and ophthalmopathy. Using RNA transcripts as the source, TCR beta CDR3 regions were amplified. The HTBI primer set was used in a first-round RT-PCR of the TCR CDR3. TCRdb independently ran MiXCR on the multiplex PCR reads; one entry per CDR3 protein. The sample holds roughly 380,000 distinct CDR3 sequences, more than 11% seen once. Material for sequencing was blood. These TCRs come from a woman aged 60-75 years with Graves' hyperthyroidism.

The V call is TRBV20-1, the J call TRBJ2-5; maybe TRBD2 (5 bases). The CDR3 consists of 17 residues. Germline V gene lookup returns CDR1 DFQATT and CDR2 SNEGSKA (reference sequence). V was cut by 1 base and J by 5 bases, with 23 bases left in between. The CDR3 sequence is CSARARPTADHLETQYF. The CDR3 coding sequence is TGCAGTGCTAGAGCCCGTCCAACAGCGGACCACCTGGAGACCCAGTACTTC.

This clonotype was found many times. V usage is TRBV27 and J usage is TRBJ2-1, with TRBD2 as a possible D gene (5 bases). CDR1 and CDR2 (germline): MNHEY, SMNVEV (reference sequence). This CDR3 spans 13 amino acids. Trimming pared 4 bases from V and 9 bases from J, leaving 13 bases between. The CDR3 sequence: CASSSNTRAEQFF. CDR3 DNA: TGTGCCAGCAGTTCAAACACGCGGGCTGAGCAGTTCTTC.

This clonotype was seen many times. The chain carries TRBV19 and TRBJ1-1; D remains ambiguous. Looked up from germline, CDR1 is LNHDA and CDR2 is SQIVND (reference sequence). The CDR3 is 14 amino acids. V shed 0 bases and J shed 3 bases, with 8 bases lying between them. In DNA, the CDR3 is TGTGCCAGTAGTATAGAAGGGTTCGACACTGAAGCTTTCTTT. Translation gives CASSIEGFDTEAFF.

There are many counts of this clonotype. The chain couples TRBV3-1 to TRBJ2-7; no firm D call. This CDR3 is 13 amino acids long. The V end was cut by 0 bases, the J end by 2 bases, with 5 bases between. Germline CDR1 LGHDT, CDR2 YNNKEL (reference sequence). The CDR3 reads CASSQDQAYEQYF. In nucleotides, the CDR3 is TGTGCCAGCAGCCAAGATCAGGCCTACGAGCAGTACTTC.

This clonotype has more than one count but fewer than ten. In DNA form, the CDR3 reads TGCAGTGTTGACAGGGGGGAAAAACTGTTTTTT. The encoded protein is CSVDRGEKLFF. This rearrangement joins TRBV20-1 to TRBJ1-4; 9 bases map to TRBD1. The junction had 2 bases not matched to a gene; V was cut back by 7 bases and J by 8 bases. Per the germline V gene, CDR1 is DFQATT and CDR2 is SNEGSKA (reference sequence). The CDR3 is 11 residues long.

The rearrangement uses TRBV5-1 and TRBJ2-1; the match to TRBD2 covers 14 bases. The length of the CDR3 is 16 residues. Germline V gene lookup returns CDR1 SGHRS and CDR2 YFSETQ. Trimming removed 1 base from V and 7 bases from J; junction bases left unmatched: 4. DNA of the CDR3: TGCGCCAGCAGCTTGTGGGGACTAGCGGGGGAAAATGAGCAGTTCTTC. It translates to CASSLWGLAGENEQFF.

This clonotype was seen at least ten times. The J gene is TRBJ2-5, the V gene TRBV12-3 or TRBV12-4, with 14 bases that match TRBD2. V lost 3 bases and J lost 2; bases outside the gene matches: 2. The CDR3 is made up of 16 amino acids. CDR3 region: CASSFRLAGGQETQYF. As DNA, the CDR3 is TGTGCCAGCAGTTTCCGACTAGCGGGAGGGCAAGAGACCCAGTACTTC.

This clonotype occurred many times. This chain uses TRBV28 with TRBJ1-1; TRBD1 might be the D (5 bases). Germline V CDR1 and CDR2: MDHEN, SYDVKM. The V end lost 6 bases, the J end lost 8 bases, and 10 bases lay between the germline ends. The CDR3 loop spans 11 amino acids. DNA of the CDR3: TGTGCCAGCAGCGACAGAAGAGAAGCTTTCTTT. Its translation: CASSDRREAFF.

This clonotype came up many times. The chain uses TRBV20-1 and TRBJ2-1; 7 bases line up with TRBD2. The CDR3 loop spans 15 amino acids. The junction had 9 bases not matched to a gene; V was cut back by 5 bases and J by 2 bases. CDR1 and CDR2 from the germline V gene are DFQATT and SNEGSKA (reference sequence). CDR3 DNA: TGCAGTGCTGCGCGCGGGAGTCCCCCCTACAATGAGCAGTTCTTC. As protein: CSAARGSPPYNEQFF.